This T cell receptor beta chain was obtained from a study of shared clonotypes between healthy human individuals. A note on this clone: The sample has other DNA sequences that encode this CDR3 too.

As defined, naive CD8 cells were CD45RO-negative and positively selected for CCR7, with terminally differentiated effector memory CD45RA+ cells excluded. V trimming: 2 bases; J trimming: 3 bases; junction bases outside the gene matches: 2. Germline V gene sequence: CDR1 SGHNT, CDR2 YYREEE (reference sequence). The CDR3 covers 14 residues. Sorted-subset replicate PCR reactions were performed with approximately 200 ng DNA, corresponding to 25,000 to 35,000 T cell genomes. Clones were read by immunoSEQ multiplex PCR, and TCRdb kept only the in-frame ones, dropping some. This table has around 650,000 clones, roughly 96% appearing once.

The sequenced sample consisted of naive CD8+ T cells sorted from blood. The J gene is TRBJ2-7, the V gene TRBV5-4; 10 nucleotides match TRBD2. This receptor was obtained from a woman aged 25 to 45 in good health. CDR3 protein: CASSFSGGYYEQYF. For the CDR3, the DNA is TGTGCCAGCAGCTTTAGCGGGGGGTACTACGAGCAGTACTTC. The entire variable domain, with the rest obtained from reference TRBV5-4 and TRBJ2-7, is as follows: ETGVTQSPTHLIKTRGQQVTLRCSSQSGHNTVSWYQQALGQGPQFIFQYYREEENGRGNFPPRFSGLQFPNYSSELNVNALELDDSALYLCASSFSGGYYEQYFGPGTRLTVT.